The entry below gives a single TCR beta chain sequence along with its context. Its antigen is undetermined. The ends lost 4 bases at V and 5 bases at J; junction bases unmatched: 7. Per the germline V gene, CDR1 is SGHRS and CDR2 is YFSETQ. The CDR3 spans 15 residues. This entry belongs to a study of CD8 T cells in ankylosing spondylitis. Study-wide results and limits: A motif of eight highly homologous TCR beta variants was seen as apparently characteristic of ankylosing spondylitis blood.

TCRdb ran MiXCR on the 5' RACE reads and lists one entry per CDR3 protein. The repertoire has more than 600,000 distinct CDR3 sequences, 19% of them found once; the top ten carry over 15%. This chain uses TRBV5-1 with TRBJ1-5, with 9 bases fitting TRBD1. The sequencing input was blood, either unsorted or a sorted T cell fraction (not recorded which). This TCR derives from a male donor with ankylosing spondylitis. This chain's CDR3 is CASSAGGTGYQPQHF. CDR3 nucleotides: TGCGCCAGCAGCGCCGGTGGGACAGGGTATCAGCCCCAGCATTTT. Looking up the rest from reference TRBV5-1 and TRBJ1-5 gives the full variable domain: KAGVTQTPRYLIKTRGQQVTLSCSPISGHRSVSWYQQTPGQGLQFLFEYFSETQRNKGNFPGRFSGRQFSNSRSEMNVSTLELGDSALYLCASSAGGTGYQPQHFGDGTRLSIL.